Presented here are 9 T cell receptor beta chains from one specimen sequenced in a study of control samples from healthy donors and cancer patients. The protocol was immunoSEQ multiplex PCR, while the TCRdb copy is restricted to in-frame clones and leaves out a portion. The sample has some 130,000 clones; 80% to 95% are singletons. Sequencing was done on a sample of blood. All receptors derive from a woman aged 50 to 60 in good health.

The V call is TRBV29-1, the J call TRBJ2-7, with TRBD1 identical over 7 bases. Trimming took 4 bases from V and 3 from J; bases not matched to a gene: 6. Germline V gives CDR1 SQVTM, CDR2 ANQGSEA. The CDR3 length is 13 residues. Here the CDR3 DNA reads TGCAGCGTTGCCCCGACAGGGTTCTACGAGCAGTACTTC. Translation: CSVAPTGFYEQYF.

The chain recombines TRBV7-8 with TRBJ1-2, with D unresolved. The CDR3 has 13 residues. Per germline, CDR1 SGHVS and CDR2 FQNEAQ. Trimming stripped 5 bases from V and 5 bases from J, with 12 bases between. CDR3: CASSLRTEYGYTF. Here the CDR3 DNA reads TGTGCCAGCAGCCTCCGGACTGAATATGGCTACACCTTC.

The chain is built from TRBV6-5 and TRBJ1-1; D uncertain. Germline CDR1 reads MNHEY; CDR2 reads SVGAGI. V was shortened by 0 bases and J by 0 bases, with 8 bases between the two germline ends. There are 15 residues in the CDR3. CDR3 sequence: CASSYSSGLNTEAFF. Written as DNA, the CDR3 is TGTGCCAGCAGTTACTCGAGCGGGCTGAACACTGAAGCTTTCTTT.

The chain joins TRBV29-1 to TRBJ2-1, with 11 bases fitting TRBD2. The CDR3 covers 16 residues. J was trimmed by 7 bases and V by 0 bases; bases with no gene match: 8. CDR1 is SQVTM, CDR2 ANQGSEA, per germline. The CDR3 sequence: CSVEDQSLAGGNEQFF. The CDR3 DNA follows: TGCAGCGTTGAAGATCAATCGCTAGCGGGAGGTAATGAGCAGTTCTTC.

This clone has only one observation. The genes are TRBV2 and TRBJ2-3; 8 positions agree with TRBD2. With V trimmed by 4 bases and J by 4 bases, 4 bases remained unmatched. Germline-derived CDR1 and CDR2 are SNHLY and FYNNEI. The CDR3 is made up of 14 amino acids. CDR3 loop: CASSAGGVSDTQYF. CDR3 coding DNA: TGTGCCAGCAGTGCGGGGGGGGTTTCAGATACGCAGTATTTT.

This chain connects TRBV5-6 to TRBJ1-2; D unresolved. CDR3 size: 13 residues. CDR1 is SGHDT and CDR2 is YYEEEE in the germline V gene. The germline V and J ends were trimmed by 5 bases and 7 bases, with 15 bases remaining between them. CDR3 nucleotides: TGTGCCAGCAGGCATTATAGGGAGCGTGGCTACACCTTC. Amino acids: CASRHYRERGYTF.

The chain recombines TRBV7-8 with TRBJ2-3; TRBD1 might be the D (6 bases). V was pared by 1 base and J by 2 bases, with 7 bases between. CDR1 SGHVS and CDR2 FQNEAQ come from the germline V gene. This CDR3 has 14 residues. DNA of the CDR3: TGTGCCAGCAGCTTAGAGGGGGACACAGATACGCAGTATTTT. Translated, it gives CASSLEGDTDTQYF.

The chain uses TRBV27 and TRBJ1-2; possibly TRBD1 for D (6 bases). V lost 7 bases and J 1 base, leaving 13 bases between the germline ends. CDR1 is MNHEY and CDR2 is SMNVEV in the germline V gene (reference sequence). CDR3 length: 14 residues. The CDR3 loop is CASKPGQHNYGYTF. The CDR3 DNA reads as TGTGCCAGCAAGCCGGGACAACATAACTATGGCTACACCTTC.

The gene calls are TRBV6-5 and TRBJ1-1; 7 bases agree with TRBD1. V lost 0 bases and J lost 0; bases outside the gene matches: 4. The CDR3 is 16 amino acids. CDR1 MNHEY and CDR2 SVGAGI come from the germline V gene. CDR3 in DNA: TGTGCCAGCAGTTACTCGACAGGGACGGTGAACACTGAAGCTTTCTTT. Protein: CASSYSTGTVNTEAFF.